This T cell receptor beta chain was identified during a study of cytomegalovirus exposure and HLA in healthy donors. CDR3 length: 13 residues. Germline V lookup: CDR1 SNHLY, CDR2 FYNNEI. V was pared by 8 bases and J by 1 base, with 11 bases between. It was with 60 Vbeta and 13 Jbeta primers that the PCR ran. Clones were sequenced by immunoSEQ multiplex PCR, and TCRdb holds only the in-frame ones, with some missing. In all, the sample yields about 130,000 clones. This chain connects TRBV2 to TRBJ1-1; D uncertain. The source material was PBMCs. The source is a young man in good health and CMV-seronegative. CDR3 DNA sequence: TGTGCCAGCCTGGGAGGACGGAACACTGAAGCTTTCTTT. Its protein is CASLGGRNTEAFF.